This TCR beta chain came from a study of cytomegalovirus exposure and HLA in healthy donors. The primer mix had 60 Vbeta and 13 Jbeta primers. Authors' data handling: The count from a later analysis was about 80 million unique TCR beta chains, some 9.9 million of them shared. Assay: immunoSEQ multiplex PCR; the TCRdb copy retains only in-frame clones and omits some. Clone size and the V and J calls come from that table; the DNA yielded D and trimming. The sample consists of fewer than 150,000 clones, about three quarters of them appearing once. Sequenced input: PBMCs. The TCR was taken from a woman in her twenties or thirties in good health and CMV-seronegative.

DNA of the CDR3: TGTGCCAGCAGCTCAGCGACAGGGGACTATGGCTACACCTTC. This translates into CASSSATGDYGYTF. The chain is built from TRBV5-4 and TRBJ1-2; 8 bases align to TRBD1. Trimming at V came to 3 bases and at J to 3 bases, leaving 4 bases not matched to a gene. Germline V gives CDR1 SGHNT, CDR2 YYREEE (reference sequence). CDR3 length equals 14 residues.